This TCR beta chain comes out of a study of blood T cell repertoires in COVID-19. The repertoire was sequenced with immunoSEQ multiplex PCR; TCRdb's copy has only in-frame clones and lacks some. Counted here are about 250,000 clones, 85% to 90% occurring once; the ten biggest clones make up about 1.7%. The V end was cut by 5 bases, the J end by 7 bases, with 11 bases between. CDR1 and CDR2 from the germline V gene are DFQATT and SNEGSKA (reference sequence). This CDR3 spans 11 amino acids. Sequenced sample: PBMCs or T cells enriched from blood (not recorded which). J is TRBJ1-1 and V is TRBV20-1; no firm D call. The receptor's source is a man aged 40-55 years who had recovered from COVID-19. CDR3 protein: CSAVPGFEAFF. The DNA of the CDR3 is TGCAGTGCTGTTCCGGGGTTTGAAGCTTTCTTT.